The entry that follows covers one TCR beta chain sequence. These data belong to a study of blood T cell repertoires in COVID-19. Study summary: Whether acute or convalescent, the COVID-19 samples came from the United States, Italy and Spain.

This CDR3 has 17 residues. Deletions cut 0 bases from V and 4 bases from J, with 16 bases between. Original processing methods: Amplification from reference gene primers served as the basis for estimated nucleated cell counts. The data were produced by immunoSEQ multiplex PCR, yet TCRdb's version contains in-frame clones alone and is incomplete. The V and J calls and clone size are taken from that table; D and trimming were inferred from the DNA. The sample holds about 140,000 clones; about 85% are singletons and the top ten take around 1.6%. The sequencing input was peripheral blood. The sequence was collected from a human donor in a cohort sampled during active COVID-19. The chain joins TRBV23-1 to TRBJ1-5; D might be TRBD1 (5 bases). TRBV23-1 is an open reading frame whose function is uncertain. CDR3 loop: CASSQSRAAPYNQPQHF. CDR3 nucleotide sequence: TGCGCCAGCAGTCAATCCAGGGCAGCCCCCTATAATCAGCCCCAGCATTTT.